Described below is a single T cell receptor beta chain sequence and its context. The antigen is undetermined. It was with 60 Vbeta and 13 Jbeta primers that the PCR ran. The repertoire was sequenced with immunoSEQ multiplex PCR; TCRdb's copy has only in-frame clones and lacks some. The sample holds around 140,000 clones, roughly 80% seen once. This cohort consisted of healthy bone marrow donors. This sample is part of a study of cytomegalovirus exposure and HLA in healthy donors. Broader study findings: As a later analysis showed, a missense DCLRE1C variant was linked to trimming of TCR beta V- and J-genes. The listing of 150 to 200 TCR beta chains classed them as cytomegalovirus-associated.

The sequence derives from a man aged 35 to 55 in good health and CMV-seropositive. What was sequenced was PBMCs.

CDR3 DNA sequence: TGTGCCAGCCTGTACGCGAGCTCCTACAATGAGCAGTTCTTC. It encodes CASLYASSYNEQFF. V is TRBV2 and J is TRBJ2-1, with D unclear. The CDR3 length is 14 residues. CDR1 and CDR2 from the germline V gene are SNHLY and FYNNEI. V shed 8 bases and J shed 0 bases, with 11 bases lying between them.